Sequencing of this T cell receptor (beta chain) was carried out in a study of blood T cell repertoires in COVID-19. Study information: Sample material is recorded as cDNA or gDNA derived from T cells, B-cell-depleted T cells, or PBMCs.

Produced via immunoSEQ multiplex PCR; TCRdb's table is partial and in-frame only. The repertoire consists of about 280,000 clones, with over 75% occurring once and the leading ten covering 1%. The germline V gene has CDR1 SGHTA and CDR2 FQGTGA. The ends lost 5 bases at V and 4 bases at J; junction bases unmatched: 10. The CDR3 length is 16 residues. Recruitment covered fewer than 25 US areas and drew participants whose ages spanned roughly 18 to 100 years. Membership in each cohort depended on participant-reported clinical history. Cohort 3 recovered donors had two negative PCRs, clearance, or symptom resolution.

The sample comprised PBMCs or T cells enriched from blood (not recorded which). This sequence originates from a woman in her twenties or thirties who had recovered from COVID-19. V is TRBV7-3 and J is TRBJ2-3; TRBD1 matches at 9 bases. The CDR3: CASSAPGTGKADTQYF. The CDR3 DNA follows: TGTGCCAGCAGCGCCCCCGGGACAGGGAAGGCAGATACGCAGTATTTT.